This T cell receptor beta chain is from a study of CD8+ T cells in alopecia areata. Study-level findings and limits: With tofacitinib ongoing, many expanded lesional clones persisted in both scalp and blood.

RNA, once extracted, was reverse transcribed into cDNA for use as the sequencing template. Here immunoSEQ multiplex PCR was the method, and the copy in TCRdb shows in-frame clones only, minus some. Of about 150,000 clones in the sample, roughly 65% were seen once. Points on this clone: What it binds is not known.

The treatment was: oral pan-JAK inhibitor, 5-10 mg twice daily. Sorting of CD4+ and CD8+ T cells was performed on PBMCs. The CDR3 totals 13 residues. The V end lost 0 bases, the J end lost 7 bases, and 10 bases lay between the germline ends. CDR1 is SGHRS, CDR2 YFSETQ, per germline. The chain is built from TRBV5-1 and TRBJ1-2; D gene uncertain. The specimen comprised CD4+ T cells sorted from blood, sampled at week 4, from a patient treated with tofacitinib. The TCR was taken from a human donor with alopecia areata. Here the CDR3 reads CASSLGAAGGYTF. The DNA for the CDR3 is TGCGCCAGCAGCTTGGGGGCCGCGGGTGGCTACACCTTC.